This T cell receptor beta chain was sequenced for a study of cytomegalovirus exposure and HLA in healthy donors (dated by TCRdb to the late 2010s). For the study in its entirety: According to a later analysis, one platform produced both the 120 validation repertoires and the 730 or so repertoires of the first cohort. The study aimed to test whether cataloging public T cell receptors could reveal signatures of past pathogen exposure. In addition to the first cohort of 666 subjects, a separate validation cohort of 100 to 150 different subjects was used. To predict cytomegalovirus infection status, the study brought together high-throughput TCR immunosequencing, statistical association of individual TCRs with disease status, and machine learning. The study at large found these results: Most TCR sequences were seen in very few donors, while some public TCRs were found in many individuals. Cytomegalovirus status was reported to be diagnosed by the classifier with high specificity and sensitivity in both the original and validation cohorts. A later analysis had no HLA typing for the validation cohort, so co-occurrence there was scored across all 120 or so repertoires. The authors suggested that the approach could potentially be generalized to other disease states and immunological phenotypes. Three of the identified cytomegalovirus-associated TCR beta chains were confirmed in vitro to be specific for cytomegalovirus antigens. Of the cluster scores, roughly 95% were above 0 in a later analysis, which found that TCRs clustered in the first cohort also tended to co-occur in the 95 to 150 validation repertoires. The study listed 150 to 200 TCR beta chains as associated with cytomegalovirus.

Donors formed part of the validation cohort, which comprised fewer than 150 subjects and was distinct from the first cohort of several hundred subjects. Compared with germline, V lacks 0 bases and J lacks 1 base; bases without a gene match: 8. Taken from cysteine to phenylalanine, the CDR3 has 18 residues. CDR3 DNA only is kept here, 54 bases in frame from base 1. From the germline V gene, CDR1 is LGHNA and CDR2 is YNFKEQ. A word on this clone: There is no known antigen for this receptor. Base quality data are lacking; no much larger clone is found one base away.

Libraries were built with the immunoSEQ multiplex PCR assay. For the original study's pipeline: A statistical classification framework was built for diagnosing cytomegalovirus status from the catalog of TCR beta chain sequences. The table comes from immuneACCESS by way of TCRdb, which keeps in-frame sequences with V and J called. Part of the clones is missing from these tables; in studies checked, under half for an unresolved V gene and the rest for unknown reasons. That table furnishes V, J and clone size, whereas the DNA furnished D and trimming. In this sample the table shows 55,000 to 65,000 clones, around 90% of which occur a single time. 1% to 1.2% of the sample is taken by the ten largest.

The V and J segments used are TRBV4-2 and TRBJ2-3; TRBD2 agrees with 9 junctional bases. This TCR came from a man younger than 35 in good health and CMV-seronegative. The specimen sequenced was PBMCs. The CDR3 sequence is CASSQDIAGGLRTDTQYF. At the DNA level, the sequence is TGTGCCAGCAGCCAAGATATCGCGGGAGGGCTTCGCACAGATACGCAGTATTTT.